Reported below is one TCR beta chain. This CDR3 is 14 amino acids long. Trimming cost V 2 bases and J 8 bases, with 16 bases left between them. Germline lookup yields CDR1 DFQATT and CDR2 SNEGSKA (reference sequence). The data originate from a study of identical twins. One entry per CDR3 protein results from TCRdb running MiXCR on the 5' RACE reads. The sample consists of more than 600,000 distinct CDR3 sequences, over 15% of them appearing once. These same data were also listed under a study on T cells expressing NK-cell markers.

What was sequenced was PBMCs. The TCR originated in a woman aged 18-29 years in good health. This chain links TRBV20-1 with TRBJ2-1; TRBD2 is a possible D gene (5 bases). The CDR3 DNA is TGCAGTGCTAGAATAGGTTTCAACGGGGATGAGCAGTTCTTC. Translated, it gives CSARIGFNGDEQFF.